This TCR beta chain was recovered during a study of identical twins. This clonotype was found a few times. One entry per CDR3 protein, called by TCRdb with MiXCR from the 5' RACE reads. The profile shows 500,000 to 600,000 distinct CDR3 sequences, 20% to 25% of them singletons. Trimming removed 4 bases from V and 8 bases from J, with 8 bases in between. The CDR3 has 11 residues. From germline, CDR1 is MDHEN and CDR2 SYDVKM. The sample also formed part of further work on T cells expressing NK-cell markers. That publication notes: Sorting was restricted to alpha-beta TCR T cells by an anti-gamma-delta TCR antibody in several experiments.

The sequenced sample consisted of CD4+ T cells sorted from blood. This receptor was obtained from a woman aged 18-35 years in good health. The chain joins TRBV28 to TRBJ1-2; D gene uncertain. The CDR3 is CASSWLWGYTF. DNA of the CDR3: TGTGCCAGCAGTTGGCTCTGGGGCTACACCTTC.